The TCR beta chain described here comes from a study of monozygotic twins with inflammatory bowel disease. Amplification of TCRalpha and TCRbeta cDNA involved two nested PCRs that ran for around 15 and 10 cycles. From its re-call of the 5' RACE reads, TCRdb lists each CDR3 protein once, without DNA. This sample's table reports 190,000 or so distinct CDR3 sequences. The CDR3 totals 14 residues. CDR1 is DFQATT and CDR2 is SNEGSKA in the germline V gene (reference sequence). The sequence was collected from a human donor with ulcerative colitis or Crohn's disease, or a healthy co-twin of an affected twin (not recorded which). The sequencing sample was made of blood. The chain recombines TRBV20-1 with TRBJ2-5; TCRdb picks TRBD1, but there is no DNA to check that call. This chain's CDR3 is CSARDKQGVETQYF.